The 29 T cell receptor beta chains below come from one sample, sequenced in a study of identical twins (dated by TCRdb to 2015 to 2016). Preparation of the library involved 5' RACE. Instrument on record: Illumina HiSeq 2000. TCRdb handled the public reads itself, with Q25 trimming in fastp and clone calling in MiXCR, and kept productive beta chains. All rows with the same CDR3 protein become a single entry with the most common DNA and genes. This sample lists hundreds of thousands of distinct CDR3 sequences; roughly 8% were detected once. The top ten hold more than 0.75% of the sample. These data also featured in a second study, about yellow fever vaccine responses in identical twins.

The sample was PBMCs. Source of these receptors: a woman between 18 and 30 years old in good health.

This chain connects TRBV27 to TRBJ2-1; 9 bases align to TRBD2. The CDR3 covers 14 residues. Per germline, CDR1 MNHEY and CDR2 SMNVEV (reference sequence). Trimming removed 4 bases from V and 5 bases from J; junction bases left unmatched: 3. For the CDR3, the DNA is TGTGCCAGCAGTTACCTAGCGGGAAACAATGAGCAGTTCTTC. This sequence encodes CASSYLAGNNEQFF.

This clonotype appeared a few times. The V call is TRBV7-6, the J call TRBJ2-5, with a weak D call TRBD1 (6 bases). CDR3 length equals 14 residues. V lost 5 bases and J lost 3, with 13 bases in between. CDR1 is SGHVS, CDR2 FNYEAQ, per germline. The CDR3 region is CASSQRTVKETQYF. The CDR3 nucleotides read TGTGCCAGCAGCCAGCGGACAGTGAAAGAGACCCAGTACTTC.

V usage is TRBV7-6 and J usage is TRBJ2-4; no definite D call. CDR1 is SGHVS, CDR2 FNYEAQ, per germline. With 0 bases removed from V and 1 base from J, the gap between germline ends came to 7 bases. The CDR3 is 15 residues long. Here the CDR3 reads CASSLAPGAKNIQYF. In DNA form, the CDR3 reads TGTGCCAGCAGCTTAGCCCCCGGGGCCAAAAACATTCAGTACTTC.

This chain links TRBV12-3 or TRBV12-4 with TRBJ2-1; D is undetermined. Between the trimmed V and J ends, which lost 7 bases and 6 bases, there was a span of 7 bases. The CDR3 length is 11 residues. The CDR3 nucleotides read TGTGCCAGCACCCAAAGCAATGAGCAGTTCTTC. Its translation: CASTQSNEQFF.

V is TRBV7-2 and J is TRBJ1-1; perhaps TRBD1 as D (5 bases). V dropped 2 bases and J dropped 4 bases, with 14 bases sitting between them. Germline lookup yields CDR1 SGHTA and CDR2 FQGNSA. The CDR3 runs to 15 residues. The CDR3, as DNA: TGTGCCAGCAGCTTAATGGGCCGGGGGGGCACTGAAGCTTTCTTT. Protein: CASSLMGRGGTEAFF.

This clonotype was seen a few times. The V gene is TRBV20-1, the J gene TRBJ2-7; tentative D call: TRBD1 (6 bases). V lost 0 bases to trimming and J lost 2 bases, with 11 bases between them. There are 14 residues in the CDR3. Germline V gives CDR1 DFQATT, CDR2 SNEGSKA (reference sequence). The CDR3 spells CSARELGQTYEQYF. The CDR3 DNA reads TGCAGTGCTAGAGAGTTAGGACAGACCTACGAGCAGTACTTC.

The genes are TRBV4-3 and TRBJ2-7, with D possibly matching TRBD2 (5 bases). The germline gives CDR1 LGHNA, CDR2 YSLEER. This CDR3 is built from 15 residues. Trimming shortened V by 0 bases and J by 2 bases, and 11 bases separated the two germline ends. In DNA, the CDR3 is TGCGCCAGCAGCCAAGAACGGGAACCTCCCTACGAGCAGTACTTC. Protein: CASSQEREPPYEQYF.

J is TRBJ2-2 and V is TRBV7-9; either TRBD1 or TRBD2 may fit D (6 bases each). Germline loops: CDR1 SEHNR, CDR2 FQNEAQ (reference sequence). The germline V and J ends were trimmed by 1 base and 4 bases, with 10 bases remaining between them. The CDR3 contains 15 residues. This chain's CDR3 is CASSLEGGLTGELFF. CDR3 nucleotide sequence: TGTGCCAGCAGCTTAGAAGGGGGGCTCACCGGGGAGCTGTTTTTT.

The chain links TRBV7-2 to TRBJ2-3; no clear D gene. This CDR3 comprises 14 residues. Germline CDR1 SGHTA, CDR2 FQGNSA. V shed 3 bases and J shed 4 bases, with 11 bases lying between them. The CDR3 DNA is TGTGCCAGCAGCTTGGGAAGAGTCCCAGATACGCAGTATTTT. It codes for CASSLGRVPDTQYF. Filled out from reference TRBV7-2 and TRBJ2-3, the complete variable domain reads GAGVSQSPSNKVTEKGKDVELRCDPISGHTALYWYRQSLGQGLEFLIYFQGNSAPDKSGLPSDRFSAERTGGSVSTLTIQRTQQEDSAVYLCASSLGRVPDTQYFGPGTRLTVL.

This clonotype occurred many times. The V call is TRBV5-1, the J call TRBJ1-1, with D unresolved. Trimming stripped 0 bases from V and 0 bases from J, with 6 bases between. Germline V lookup: CDR1 SGHRS, CDR2 YFSETQ. This CDR3 has 14 amino acids. The CDR3 sequence is CASSLGNMNTEAFF. CDR3 DNA: TGCGCCAGCAGCTTGGGAAACATGAACACTGAAGCTTTCTTT.

This clonotype was seen a few times. The chain links TRBV20-1 to TRBJ2-3, with D possibly being TRBD2 (5 bases). The CDR3 extends over 15 amino acids. V was pared by 7 bases and J by 2 bases, with 19 bases between. Germline V gives CDR1 DFQATT, CDR2 SNEGSKA (reference sequence). CDR3: CSGPSPASDTDTQYF. The DNA of the CDR3 is TGCAGTGGCCCTAGCCCGGCTTCCGACACAGATACGCAGTATTTT.

The rearrangement uses TRBV4-2 and TRBJ2-5; 8 positions match TRBD1. The CDR3 is 19 residues long. CDR1 and CDR2 from the germline V gene are LGHNA and YNFKEQ. V gave up 2 bases and J gave up 7 bases; unmatched junction bases: 21. This CDR3 is CASSQKPDKPGQENGTQYF. The CDR3 DNA sequence: TGTGCCAGCAGCCAAAAACCGGACAAACCGGGACAGGAGAACGGGACCCAGTACTTC.

This clonotype was detected a few times. The CDR3: CASSPPGTGEGKQYF. Written as DNA, the CDR3 is TGTGCCAGCAGTCCTCCCGGGACAGGGGAGGGTAAGCAGTACTTC. This rearrangement joins TRBV28 to TRBJ2-7; 10 nucleotides align to TRBD1. The junction had 12 bases not matched to a gene; V was cut back by 5 bases and J by 8 bases. Germline V lookup: CDR1 MDHEN, CDR2 SYDVKM. This CDR3 is built from 15 residues. The full variable domain, its missing parts supplied by reference TRBV28 and TRBJ2-7, is DVKVTQSSRYLVKRTGEKVFLECVQDMDHENMFWYRQDPGLGLRLIYFSYDVKMKEKGDIPEGYSVSREKKERFSLILESASTNQTSMYLCASSPPGTGEGKQYFGPGTRLTVT.

The sample holds many counts of this clonotype. The chain has TRBV10-3 and TRBJ2-7; the match to TRBD1 covers 10 bases. V lost 3 bases, J lost 3 bases, and 2 bases stayed unmatched. CDR1 and CDR2 from the germline V gene are ENHRY and SYGVKD. The CDR3 contains 14 residues. The CDR3 sequence: CAISERTGGYEQYF. The CDR3 DNA reads as TGTGCCATCAGTGAAAGGACAGGGGGCTACGAGCAGTACTTC.

This chain joins TRBV10-3 and TRBJ2-7, with a weak D call TRBD2 (6 bases). Trimming cost V 8 bases and J 5 bases, with 13 bases left between them. CDR3 length: 12 residues. Germline lookup yields CDR1 ENHRY and CDR2 SYGVKD. CDR3 sequence (DNA): TGTGCCATCCTTGGGGGGTCGGACGAGCAGTACTTC. Its protein is CAILGGSDEQYF.

This clonotype showed up just a few times. This rearrangement joins TRBV11-2 to TRBJ2-7; 7 bases align to TRBD2. The CDR3 loop spans 16 amino acids. The germline V gene has CDR1 SGHAT and CDR2 FQNNGV. The junction had 10 bases not matched to a gene; V was cut back by 5 bases and J by 0 bases. CDR3 sequence (DNA): TGTGCCAGCAGCCCGGGGAGGGGATCCACCTCCTACGAGCAGTACTTC. Residues: CASSPGRGSTSYEQYF. Full variable domain (missing parts from reference TRBV11-2 and TRBJ2-7): EAGVAQSPRYKIIEKRQSVAFWCNPISGHATLYWYQQILGQGPKLLIQFQNNGVVDDSQLPKDRFSAERLKGVDSTLKIQPAKLEDSAVYLCASSPGRGSTSYEQYFGPGTRLTVT.

This clonotype has at least ten counts. This rearrangement joins TRBV20-1 to TRBJ2-7; tentatively, D is TRBD2 (5 bases). Trimming shortened V by 0 bases and J by 4 bases, and 10 bases separated the two germline ends. There are 13 residues in the CDR3. Germline loops: CDR1 DFQATT, CDR2 SNEGSKA (reference sequence). Here the CDR3 reads CSARDIPGYEQYF. CDR3 sequence (DNA): TGCAGTGCTAGAGATATCCCGGGGTACGAGCAGTACTTC.

This clonotype was seen only a few times. J is TRBJ2-7 and V is TRBV29-1; 9 nucleotides align to TRBD2. The CDR3 is 13 residues long. J was trimmed by 7 bases and V by 1 base; bases with no gene match: 5. Germline V gene sequence: CDR1 SQVTM, CDR2 ANQGSEA. CDR3 protein: CSVEVGLAGEQYF. DNA for the CDR3: TGCAGCGTTGAAGTGGGGCTAGCGGGAGAGCAGTACTTC.

The chain couples TRBV2 to TRBJ2-5; TRBD1 matches 8 bases. Germline CDR1 is SNHLY and CDR2 is FYNNEI. The V and J ends lost 4 bases and 0 bases, in that order; junction bases with no gene match: 7. The CDR3 sequence is 16 residues long. The CDR3: CASSGHGTGNQETQYF. The DNA of the CDR3 is TGTGCCAGCAGTGGCCACGGGACAGGCAACCAAGAGACCCAGTACTTC.

This clonotype occurred once. At one end, the junction sequence differs from germline, possibly due to a read error. The J gene is TRBJ2-5, the V gene TRBV27; 12 bases are shared with TRBD2. The CDR3 sequence is 17 residues long. The V gene's germline CDR1 is MNHEY and CDR2 SMNVEV (reference sequence). The CDR3, as DNA: TGTACCAGCAGTCTCAGACTAGCGGGAGCGGGGACCCAGACCCAGTACTTC. It is translated as CTSSLRLAGAGTQTQYF.

The sample holds a few counts of this clonotype. The rearrangement links TRBV12-3 or TRBV12-4 to TRBJ2-5, with 9 nucleotides matching TRBD1. This CDR3 contains 14 residues. The junction had 15 bases not matched to a gene; V was cut back by 6 bases and J by 13 bases. The DNA of the CDR3 is TGTGCCAGCAGCCGGGACAGGGTCCAGGAGGCCCGGTACTTC. Encoded protein: CASSRDRVQEARYF.

V usage is TRBV20-1 and J usage is TRBJ2-1, with 12 nucleotides matching TRBD2. Trimming at V came to 8 bases and at J to 0 bases, leaving 11 bases not matched to a gene. This CDR3 comprises 17 residues. The V gene's germline CDR1 is DFQATT and CDR2 SNEGSKA (reference sequence). Here the CDR3 reads CSPGLAGRPSSYNEQFF. CDR3 nucleotide sequence: TGCAGTCCCGGACTAGCGGGACGGCCCAGCTCCTACAATGAGCAGTTCTTC.

At least ten counts were recorded for this clonotype. The V and J genes are TRBV5-1 and TRBJ1-1; no firm D call. Germline V gene lookup returns CDR1 SGHRS and CDR2 YFSETQ. This CDR3 contains 14 residues. Trimming removed 1 base at V and 2 bases at J, with 9 bases between. For the CDR3, the DNA is TGCGCCAGCAGCTTGTCCCCCGGAAACACTGAAGCTTTCTTT. This encodes CASSLSPGNTEAFF. The full variable domain, its missing parts supplied by reference TRBV5-1 and TRBJ1-1, is KAGVTQTPRYLIKTRGQQVTLSCSPISGHRSVSWYQQTPGQGLQFLFEYFSETQRNKGNFPGRFSGRQFSNSRSEMNVSTLELGDSALYLCASSLSPGNTEAFFGQGTRLTVV.

The chain couples TRBV7-3 to TRBJ2-3; TRBD2 agrees at 7 bases. Germline trimming cut 4 bases from V and 5 bases from J; bases unmatched to any gene: 12. CDR3 length: 16 amino acids. Germline lookup yields CDR1 SGHTA and CDR2 FQGTGA. CDR3 coding DNA: TGTGCCAGCAGCTCCCTAGAGCGGGGTTATGAAGATACGCAGTATTTT. The encoded protein is CASSSLERGYEDTQYF.

The chain recombines TRBV28 with TRBJ2-7, with 16 nucleotides matching TRBD2. The CDR3 has 18 residues. After removal of 0 bases from V and 4 bases from J, the junction contained 6 bases not matched to a gene. From germline, CDR1 is MDHEN and CDR2 SYDVKM. In DNA form, the CDR3 reads TGTGCCAGCAGTTTATGGAGGGGACTAGCGGGGGGGCCGTACGAGCAGTACTTC. It translates to CASSLWRGLAGGPYEQYF.

This chain links TRBV29-1 with TRBJ2-7; D perhaps matches TRBD1 (5 bases). V lost 5 bases, J lost 5 bases, and 13 bases lay in between. The germline V gene has CDR1 SQVTM and CDR2 ANQGSEA. This CDR3 is 12 amino acids long. The CDR3 loop is CSVLGQGNEQYF. CDR3 in DNA: TGCAGCGTTTTGGGGCAGGGTAACGAGCAGTACTTC.

A few counts support this clonotype. V and J are TRBV11-1 and TRBJ2-1; TRBD2 agrees at 12 bases. The CDR3 has 18 residues. Germline values: CDR1 SGHAT, CDR2 FQDESV (reference sequence). The trim removed 4 bases at V and 5 bases at J, leaving 12 bases unmatched. CDR3 DNA sequence: TGTGCCAGCAGCTACGAAACTAGCGGGGGGAGTGAGAACAATGAGCAGTTCTTC. Its translation: CASSYETSGGSENNEQFF.

CDR3 nucleotides: TGTGCCAGCAGCCCCGAACAGGAACAAACGTGGAGACCCCAGTACTTC. It specifies CASSPEQEQTWRPQYF. This rearrangement joins TRBV5-5 to TRBJ2-5, with D possibly being TRBD1 (5 bases). Trimming removed 4 bases from V and 9 bases from J, with 25 bases in between. The CDR3 extends over 16 amino acids. Germline loops: CDR1 SGHKS, CDR2 YYEKEE (reference sequence). Using reference TRBV5-5 and TRBJ2-5 for the parts outside the CDR3, the full variable domain is DAGVTQSPTHLIKTRGQQVTLRCSPISGHKSVSWYQQVLGQGPQFIFQYYEKEERGRGNFPDRFSARQFPNYSSELNVNALLLGDSALYLCASSPEQEQTWRPQYFGPGTRLLVL.

In its sample, this clonotype was seen many times. The CDR3 nucleotides are TGTGCTAGCGGGGGGAGGGAGACCCAGTACTTC. Encoded protein: CASGGRETQYF. The gene calls are TRBV12-3 or TRBV12-4 and TRBJ2-5, with 10 bases matching TRBD2. CDR3 length equals 11 residues.